A selection of T cell receptor beta chains follows, all from one sample in a study of cytomegalovirus exposure and HLA in healthy donors. Assay used: immunoSEQ multiplex PCR; TCRdb lists only in-frame clones, some missing. The sample shows roughly 80,000 clones, around 94% of them seen only once. Sequenced material: PBMCs. These receptors all come from a woman aged 18-29 years in good health and CMV-seronegative. The CDR3 runs from the conserved cysteine through the conserved F or W. The order of the fields is clone size, J gene, V gene, D gene, CDR3 protein, CDR3 DNA. D genes are given only for firm matches. The size entry is marked missing in some rows and otherwise reads once, few, many or a size class.

abundance: NA
j_gene: TRBJ1-6
v_gene: TRBV11-2
d_gene: NA
CDR3aa: CASSLFPGDQLNSPLHF
CDR3nt: TGTGCCAGCAGCTTGTTCCCGGGAGATCAATTGAATTCACCCCTCCACTTT

abundance: NA
j_gene: TRBJ1-1
v_gene: TRBV6-5
d_gene: NA
CDR3aa: CASRLGRSMNTEAFF
CDR3nt: TGTGCCAGCAGACTAGGCAGATCGATGAACACTGAAGCTTTCTTT

abundance: few
j_gene: TRBJ1-5
v_gene: TRBV6-1
d_gene: NA
CDR3aa: CATETGPGQGQPQHF
CDR3nt: TGTGCTACCGAGACAGGCCCTGGTCAGGGTCAGCCCCAGCATTTT

abundance: NA
j_gene: TRBJ2-1
v_gene: TRBV7-9
d_gene: TRBD2
CDR3aa: CASSSPGLAGAVVQFF
CDR3nt: TGTGCCAGCAGCTCACCGGGACTAGCGGGAGCTGTGGTGCAGTTCTTC

abundance: NA
j_gene: TRBJ1-4
v_gene: TRBV19
d_gene: NA
CDR3aa: CASSLGQRRTNEKLFF
CDR3nt: TGTGCCAGTAGCCTGGGCCAGCGGCGTACTAATGAAAAACTGTTTTTT

abundance: few
j_gene: TRBJ1-1
v_gene: TRBV10-3
d_gene: TRBD1
CDR3aa: CAISPSGTGDTEAFF
CDR3nt: TGTGCCATCAGCCCGTCCGGGACAGGGGACACTGAAGCTTTCTTT

abundance: NA
j_gene: TRBJ1-4
v_gene: TRBV27
d_gene: NA
CDR3aa: CASRTELGKLFF
CDR3nt: TGTGCCAGCAGGACAGAGCTTGGAAAACTGTTTTTT

abundance: NA
j_gene: TRBJ2-7
v_gene: TRBV28
d_gene: TRBD2
CDR3aa: CASSPNGLGRAYEQYF
CDR3nt: TGTGCCAGCAGCCCCAACGGACTAGGGCGTGCCTACGAGCAGTACTTC

abundance: NA
j_gene: TRBJ2-2
v_gene: TRBV27
d_gene: NA
CDR3aa: CASSFLAASNTGELFF
CDR3nt: TGTGCCAGCAGTTTCTTAGCGGCTTCGAACACCGGGGAGCTGTTTTTT

abundance: NA
j_gene: TRBJ2-1
v_gene: TRBV7-5
d_gene: NA
CDR3aa: CARSLKRGYNEQFF
CDR3nt: TGTGCCAGAAGCTTAAAGCGGGGCTACAATGAGCAGTTCTTC

abundance: NA
j_gene: TRBJ2-1
v_gene: TRBV7-6
d_gene: TRBD2
CDR3aa: CASSLRSRGGGSEQFF
CDR3nt: TGTGCCAGCAGCTTACGCTCAAGGGGCGGGGGGTCTGAGCAGTTCTTC

abundance: NA
j_gene: TRBJ2-7
v_gene: TRBV7-6
d_gene: TRBD1
CDR3aa: CASASGQGVEEKKQYF
CDR3nt: TGTGCCAGCGCGTCCGGACAGGGGGTCGAAGAAAAAAAGCAGTACTTC

abundance: NA
j_gene: TRBJ2-7
v_gene: TRBV4-2
d_gene: TRBD1
CDR3aa: CASSLLGQGIHEQYF
CDR3nt: TGTGCCAGCAGCCTACTCGGACAGGGGATCCACGAGCAGTACTTC

abundance: NA
j_gene: TRBJ1-3
v_gene: TRBV9
d_gene: NA
CDR3aa: CASSDTAALGTIYF
CDR3nt: TGTGCCAGCAGCGACACGGCCGCCCTCGGGACCATATATTTT

abundance: NA
j_gene: TRBJ2-2
v_gene: TRBV9
d_gene: TRBD2
CDR3aa: CASSSPLAGLYTGELFF
CDR3nt: TGTGCCAGCAGCTCGCCCCTAGCGGGACTATACACCGGGGAGCTGTTTTTT

abundance: NA
j_gene: TRBJ1-2
v_gene: TRBV6-5
d_gene: NA
CDR3aa: CASSRTGNYGYTF
CDR3nt: TGTGCCAGCAGCCGCACAGGCAACTATGGCTACACCTTC

abundance: NA
j_gene: TRBJ1-1
v_gene: TRBV5-6
d_gene: NA
CDR3aa: CASRREAMGIWEKAFF
CDR3nt: TGTGCCAGCCGCCGGGAGGCAATGGGAATATGGGAAAAAGCTTTCTTT

abundance: NA
j_gene: TRBJ1-6
v_gene: TRBV6-1
d_gene: NA
CDR3aa: CASTRQPNNSPLHF
CDR3nt: TGTGCCAGCACGAGACAACCAAATAATTCACCCCTCCACTTT

abundance: once
j_gene: TRBJ1-5
v_gene: TRBV7-2
d_gene: NA
CDR3aa: CASSLGTLYSNQPQHF
CDR3nt: TGTGCCAGCAGCCTAGGGACACTGTATAGCAATCAGCCCCAGCATTTT

abundance: NA
j_gene: TRBJ2-3
v_gene: TRBV30
d_gene: NA
CDR3aa: CAWTQQETDTQYF
CDR3nt: TGTGCCTGGACCCAACAGGAGACAGATACGCAGTATTTT

abundance: NA
j_gene: TRBJ1-6
v_gene: TRBV10-2
d_gene: NA
CDR3aa: CASSEAEDSPLHF
CDR3nt: TGCGCCAGCAGTGAGGCCGAGGATTCACCCCTCCACTTT

abundance: NA
j_gene: TRBJ2-1
v_gene: TRBV2
d_gene: TRBD1
CDR3aa: CASSDPVIWTGEQFF
CDR3nt: TGTGCCAGCAGTGACCCGGTTATCTGGACAGGGGAGCAGTTCTTC

abundance: NA
j_gene: TRBJ2-7
v_gene: TRBV2
d_gene: NA
CDR3aa: CASSEEPSVSYEQYF
CDR3nt: TGTGCCAGCAGTGAAGAGCCTAGCGTGAGCTACGAGCAGTACTTC

abundance: NA
j_gene: TRBJ2-1
v_gene: TRBV2
d_gene: NA
CDR3aa: CASTPTAWNNEQFF
CDR3nt: TGTGCCAGCACCCCGACAGCATGGAACAATGAGCAGTTCTTC

abundance: once
j_gene: TRBJ2-7
v_gene: TRBV11-3
d_gene: NA
CDR3aa: CASSLDPRGEQYF
CDR3nt: TGTGCCAGCAGCTTAGATCCAAGGGGCGAGCAGTACTTC

abundance: NA
j_gene: TRBJ2-1
v_gene: TRBV29-1
d_gene: TRBD2
CDR3aa: CSVFGLAGGNEQFF
CDR3nt: TGCAGCGTGTTCGGGCTAGCGGGGGGAAATGAGCAGTTCTTC

abundance: NA
j_gene: TRBJ1-1
v_gene: TRBV9
d_gene: NA
CDR3aa: CASSVGDTLNTEAFF
CDR3nt: TGTGCCAGCAGCGTGGGGGACACCTTGAACACTGAAGCTTTCTTT

abundance: NA
j_gene: TRBJ2-5
v_gene: TRBV5-1
d_gene: TRBD2
CDR3aa: CASSPIGTSGRETQYF
CDR3nt: TGCGCCAGCAGCCCGATTGGGACTAGCGGGAGAGAGACCCAGTACTTC

abundance: once
j_gene: TRBJ2-7
v_gene: TRBV30
d_gene: TRBD1
CDR3aa: CAWRRQGLDEQYF
CDR3nt: TGTGCCTGGCGCCGACAGGGTCTGGACGAGCAGTACTTC

abundance: NA
j_gene: TRBJ1-5
v_gene: TRBV19
d_gene: NA
CDR3aa: CASMLQGGDQPQHF
CDR3nt: TGTGCCAGTATGTTACAGGGAGGGGATCAGCCCCAGCATTTT

abundance: NA
j_gene: TRBJ1-2
v_gene: TRBV5-1
d_gene: NA
CDR3aa: CASTPGGGDYGYTF
CDR3nt: TGCGCCAGCACCCCTGGGGGGGGTGACTATGGCTACACCTTC

abundance: once
j_gene: TRBJ1-2
v_gene: TRBV6-4
d_gene: TRBD1
CDR3aa: CASKPGQGIYGYTF
CDR3nt: TGTGCCAGTAAACCGGGACAGGGGATCTATGGCTACACCTTC

abundance: NA
j_gene: TRBJ2-1
v_gene: TRBV9
d_gene: NA
CDR3aa: CASSVGLSGSSYNEQFF
CDR3nt: TGTGCCAGCAGCGTAGGGCTGAGCGGAAGCTCCTACAATGAGCAGTTCTTC

abundance: NA
j_gene: TRBJ2-7
v_gene: TRBV5-8
d_gene: TRBD2
CDR3aa: CASSVPSGRWGYEQYF
CDR3nt: TGTGCCAGCAGCGTACCTAGCGGGAGATGGGGCTACGAGCAGTACTTC

abundance: NA
j_gene: TRBJ2-2
v_gene: TRBV18
d_gene: NA
CDR3aa: CASSPYVTGELFF
CDR3nt: TGTGCCAGCTCACCATATGTCACCGGGGAGCTGTTTTTT

abundance: NA
j_gene: TRBJ2-1
v_gene: TRBV10-1
d_gene: NA
CDR3aa: CASSEGLGDTYNEQFF
CDR3nt: TGCGCCAGCAGTGAGGGTCTTGGGGACACATACAATGAGCAGTTCTTC

abundance: NA
j_gene: TRBJ1-5
v_gene: TRBV2
d_gene: NA
CDR3aa: CASEQQGGRGNQPQHF
CDR3nt: TGTGCCAGCGAGCAACAGGGCGGGAGGGGCAATCAGCCCCAGCATTTT

abundance: once
j_gene: TRBJ2-7
v_gene: TRBV5-1
d_gene: TRBD2
CDR3aa: CASSHGLAANEQYF
CDR3nt: TGCGCCAGCAGCCATGGACTAGCGGCGAACGAGCAGTACTTC

abundance: NA
j_gene: TRBJ1-6
v_gene: TRBV30
d_gene: TRBD1
CDR3aa: CAWSVLLGQSNSPLHF
CDR3nt: TGTGCCTGGAGTGTCCTCTTGGGACAGTCAAATTCACCCCTCCACTTT

abundance: NA
j_gene: TRBJ1-2
v_gene: TRBV30
d_gene: NA
CDR3aa: CAWTFGGNTNYGYTF
CDR3nt: TGTGCCTGGACCTTCGGGGGGAATACTAACTATGGCTACACCTTC

abundance: NA
j_gene: TRBJ2-1
v_gene: TRBV9
d_gene: NA
CDR3aa: CASSGTDSYNEQFF
CDR3nt: TGTGCCAGCAGCGGGACAGATAGCTACAATGAGCAGTTCTTC

abundance: once
j_gene: TRBJ1-2
v_gene: TRBV29-1
d_gene: NA
CDR3aa: CSVMDRAGDGYTF
CDR3nt: TGCAGCGTGATGGATCGGGCCGGGGATGGCTACACCTTC

abundance: NA
j_gene: TRBJ2-3
v_gene: TRBV19
d_gene: NA
CDR3aa: CASSLRDSRTDTQYF
CDR3nt: TGTGCCAGTAGCCTCCGGGACTCACGGACAGATACGCAGTATTTT

abundance: NA
j_gene: TRBJ2-3
v_gene: TRBV7-2
d_gene: TRBD2
CDR3aa: CASSNTRREVTYTQYF
CDR3nt: TGTGCCAGCAGTAATACTAGGCGGGAGGTCACCTATACGCAGTATTTT

abundance: NA
j_gene: TRBJ1-5
v_gene: TRBV4-2
d_gene: NA
CDR3aa: CASSQERSQPQHF
CDR3nt: TGTGCCAGCAGCCAAGAAAGGAGTCAGCCCCAGCATTTT